The entry below gives a single TCR beta chain sequence along with its context. What it binds is not known. These donors, healthy bone marrow donors, were studied. This sample was included in a study of cytomegalovirus exposure and HLA in healthy donors. Primers for the PCR totalled 60 Vbeta and 13 Jbeta. Measured with immunoSEQ multiplex PCR; TCRdb has only the in-frame clones, and not every one. Seen here are 150,000 to 200,000 clones, roughly 83% observed once, and the top ten hold 1.6%. Whole-study findings and limits: Researchers catalogued approximately 170 TCR beta chains as cytomegalovirus-associated. Immune exposure was documented only through CMV serostatus. A missense DCLRE1C variant was associated with V- and J-gene trimming of TCR beta chains in a later analysis, and an independent cohort replicated the association.

The receptor's source is a woman in her forties or fifties in good health and CMV-seronegative. The sequencing sample was made of PBMCs.

The CDR3 is CAWDPGTSNTEAFF. CDR3 nucleotide sequence: TGTGCCTGGGATCCCGGGACATCGAACACTGAAGCTTTCTTT. The rearrangement joins TRBV30 to TRBJ1-1, with D possibly being TRBD1 (6 bases). This CDR3 is 14 amino acids long. The V and J ends lost 5 bases and 1 base respectively, with 14 bases between them. Germline V gene sequence: CDR1 GTSNPN, CDR2 SVGIG (reference sequence).